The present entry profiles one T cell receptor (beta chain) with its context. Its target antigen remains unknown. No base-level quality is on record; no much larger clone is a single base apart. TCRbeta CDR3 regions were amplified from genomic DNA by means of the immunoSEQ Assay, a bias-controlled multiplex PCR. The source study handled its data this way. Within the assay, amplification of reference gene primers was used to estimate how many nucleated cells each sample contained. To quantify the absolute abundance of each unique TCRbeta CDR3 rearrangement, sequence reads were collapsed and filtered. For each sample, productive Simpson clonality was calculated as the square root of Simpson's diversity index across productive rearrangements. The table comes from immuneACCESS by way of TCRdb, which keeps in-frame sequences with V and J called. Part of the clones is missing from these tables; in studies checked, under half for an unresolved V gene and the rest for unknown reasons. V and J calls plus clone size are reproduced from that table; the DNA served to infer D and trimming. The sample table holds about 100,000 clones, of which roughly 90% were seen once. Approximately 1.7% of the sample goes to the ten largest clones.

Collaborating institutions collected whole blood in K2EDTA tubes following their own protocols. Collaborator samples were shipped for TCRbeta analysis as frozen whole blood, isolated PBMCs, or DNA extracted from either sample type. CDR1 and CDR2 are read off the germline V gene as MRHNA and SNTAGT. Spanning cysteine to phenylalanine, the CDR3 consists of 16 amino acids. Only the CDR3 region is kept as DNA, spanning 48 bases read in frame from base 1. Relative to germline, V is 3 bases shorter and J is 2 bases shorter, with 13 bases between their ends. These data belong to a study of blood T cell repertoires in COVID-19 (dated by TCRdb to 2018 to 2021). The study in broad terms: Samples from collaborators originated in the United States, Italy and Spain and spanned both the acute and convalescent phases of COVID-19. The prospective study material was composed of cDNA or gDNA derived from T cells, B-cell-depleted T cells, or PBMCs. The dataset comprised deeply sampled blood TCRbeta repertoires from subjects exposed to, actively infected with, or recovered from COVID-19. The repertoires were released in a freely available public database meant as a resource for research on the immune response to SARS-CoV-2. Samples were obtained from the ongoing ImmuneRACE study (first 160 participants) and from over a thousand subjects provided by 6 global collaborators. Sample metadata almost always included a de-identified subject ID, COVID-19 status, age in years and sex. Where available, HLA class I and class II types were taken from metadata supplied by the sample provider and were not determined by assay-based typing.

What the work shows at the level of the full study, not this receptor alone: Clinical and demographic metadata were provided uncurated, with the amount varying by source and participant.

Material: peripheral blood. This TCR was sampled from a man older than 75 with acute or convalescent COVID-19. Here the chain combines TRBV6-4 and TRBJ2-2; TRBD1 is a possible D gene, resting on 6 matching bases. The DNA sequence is TGTGCCAGCAGTGAAGACACGGGACACAACACCGGGGAGCTGTTTTTT. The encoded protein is CASSEDTGHNTGELFF.